This record covers a single T cell receptor beta chain. Its target is unknown. Study conclusions and caveats: Tumor memory CD4+ T cell TCR gene usage was found to cluster with blood and lymph node memory CD4+ cells and with lymph node naive CD4+ cells.

Full-length variable regions came from constant-region reverse primers plus semi-nested Nested Universal Primer A PCR. Each CDR3 protein gets one entry after TCRdb re-called the 5' RACE reads with MiXCR. The data show tens of thousands of distinct CDR3 sequences, 22% seen once. Tregs were sorted as CD4+CD25+CD127-/low cells. The CDR3 length is 14 residues. V was pared by 2 bases and J by 11 bases, with 16 bases between. Germline V gene sequence: CDR1 MGHRA, CDR2 YSYEKL. The sample taken for sequencing was Tregs sorted from blood. The genes are TRBV4-1 and TRBJ2-1; a possible D gene is TRBD2 (5 bases). The receptor was derived from a female donor with breast cancer. The CDR3 loop reads CASSQPGSYKKQFF. Written as DNA, the CDR3 is TGCGCCAGCAGCCAACCGGGGAGTTACAAGAAGCAGTTCTTC.